The clone carrying this T cell receptor (beta chain) was seen only once. This sample was taken from a study of CD8 T cells in Susac syndrome. It was with random hexamers that roughly 0.5 to 1 ug RNA was reverse transcribed. TCRdb re-called the immunoSEQ multiplex PCR reads through MiXCR, storing one row per CDR3 protein. The profile shows 100,000 to 150,000 distinct CDR3 sequences, about 93% of them singletons. Trimming removed 4 bases from V and 8 bases from J; junction bases left unmatched: 8. This CDR3 spans 14 amino acids. CDR1 MDHEN and CDR2 SYDVKM come from the germline V gene. The origin of this receptor is a human donor with Susac syndrome. Material for sequencing was CD8+ T cells from PBMCs. The chain is built from TRBV28 and TRBJ1-3; 7 bases are shared with TRBD1. The CDR3 protein is CASSSPMTGYTIYF. CDR3 DNA sequence: TGTGCCAGCAGTTCCCCTATGACAGGGTACACCATATATTTT.